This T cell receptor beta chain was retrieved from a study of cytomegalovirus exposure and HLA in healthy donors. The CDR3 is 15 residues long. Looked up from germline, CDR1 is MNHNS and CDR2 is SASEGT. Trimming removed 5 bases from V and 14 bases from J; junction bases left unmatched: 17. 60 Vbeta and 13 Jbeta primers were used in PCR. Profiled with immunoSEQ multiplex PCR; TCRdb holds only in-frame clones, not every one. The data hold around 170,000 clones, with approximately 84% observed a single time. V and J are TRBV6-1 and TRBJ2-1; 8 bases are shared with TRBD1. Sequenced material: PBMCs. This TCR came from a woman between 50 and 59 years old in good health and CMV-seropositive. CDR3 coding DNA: TGTGCCAGCAGTCCATTCCGAAGCCAGGGGGCCTCGGAGTTCTTC. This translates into CASSPFRSQGASEFF.